The entry below describes one T cell receptor beta chain. Its antigen is unidentified. From germline, CDR1 is LGHNA and CDR2 YSLEER. The CDR3 contains 15 residues. V was clipped by 0 bases and J by 2 bases, with 11 bases between them. The method was immunoSEQ multiplex PCR; TCRdb's version includes in-frame clones alone and lacks a portion of them. Of tens of thousands of clones listed, 81% are singletons. This sample stems from a study of PD-1 blockade in mismatch repair-deficient tumors. Study as a whole: Patients had about 13 mismatch repair-deficient cancer types and were previously treated and progressing.

Findings and limits, study-wide: Rapid post-treatment expansion, then contraction, generally preceding radiologic response, marked tumor-resident clones.

The chain joins TRBV4-3 to TRBJ2-7, with D maybe TRBD2 (6 bases). This specimen was peripheral blood, taken 12 weeks after starting pembrolizumab. This receptor was taken from an adult with mismatch repair-deficient cancer. The CDR3 region is CASSQESSATYEQYF. Written as DNA, the CDR3 is TGCGCCAGCAGCCAAGAGTCTAGCGCGACCTACGAGCAGTACTTC.